This paragraph covers one T cell receptor (beta chain) sequence. In its sample, this clone was seen a few times. What antigen it recognizes has not been identified. The sample holds no much larger clone one base away, and base qualities are not on file. The germline V gene yields MNHEY for CDR1 and SVGAGI for CDR2. Trimming accounts for 0 bases at V and 3 bases at J, while the number of junction bases matched to no gene is 1. The CDR3 holds 16 amino acids from the cysteine to the phenylalanine. This entry keeps only the CDR3 DNA: 48 bases, framed from base 1. The data stem from a study of beta chain features in type 1 diabetes listed by TCRdb under 2018. For the study in its entirety: Mean age, gender distribution, total cell number and subset yield were not different between patients and healthy donors. The study compared the TCRB repertoires of sorted circulating CD4+ T cell subsets in recently diagnosed type 1 diabetes patients with those in matched healthy donors. Regulatory and stem cell-like memory subsets were obtained from only 8 patients and about eight healthy donors, while naive and central memory subsets were obtained from all 28 donors. A total of about 110,000,000 sorted cells were examined across all samples, and a strong correlation was observed between cell number per subset and RNA yield. Results and caveats for the whole study, not just this receptor: Shorter templates might be favored by PCR, yet because patient and control samples were amplified and corrected together, any such skew would affect both groups equally. Type 1 diabetes patients showed a moderate but significant shortening of TCRB CDR3 length in all four CD4+ subsets. Patients with type 1 diabetes made fewer insertions and deleted more nucleotides at VDJ recombination sites, implying thymic rearrangement abnormalities. Because cDNA was sequenced instead of genomic DNA, highly expressing activated cells could be over-represented, though the groups showed no difference in activation or CD3 levels. The naive, central memory and regulatory TCRB repertoires appeared to resemble one another more closely among patients than among healthy donors. HLA sub-analyses involved small numbers of individuals, so any influence of HLA type on TCRB rearrangement remained unresolved.

The entire isolated RNA was reverse transcribed using the High Capacity cDNA Reverse Transcription Kit, and thus expressed TCRB transcripts were sequenced. Deep immunoSEQ sequencing was applied to naive, central memory and regulatory T cell samples, giving an average of roughly 3.3 million total reads per sample. Sorted cells were lysed in RLT buffer, and RNA was extracted using DNase-treated RNeasy Micro or Mini kits according to cell number. Each cell subset was processed separately to prevent cross-contamination, with patient and healthy donor samples processed together. The immunoSEQ multiplex PCR was used to amplify TCRB sequences from cDNA, yielding 87-bp fragments that span the CDR3 region. The amplicons were sequenced using the Illumina HiSeq platform. Under the source paper's analysis protocol: PCR bias was computationally corrected using synthetic template baselines, reads within Hamming distance 2 were collapsed, and singletons that could not be merged were discarded. Reads were aligned against IMGT so that V, D and J genes, CDR3 length and insertions or deletions at six rearrangement sites could be assigned. Within each subset, clonotype counts were normalized to sorted cell number, after which true diversity and Gini coefficients were computed with the tcR R package. The overlap coefficient, calculated on TCRB nucleotide sequences, was used to measure repertoire sharing. In its TCRdb copy, this immuneACCESS table keeps in-frame sequences only and misses some clones. Where compared with another copy, unresolved V genes explain less than half of these, and the others have no known cause. The V and J calls and the clone size are those of that table, but D and trimming were determined from the DNA. This sample is represented by 40,000 to 45,000 clones; 49% of them were singletons. The top ten clones comprise 0.72% of the sample.

Each donor gave one peripheral blood draw, roughly 120 mL on average, collected into heparinised tubes. A BD FACSAria II was used to sort naive, central memory, regulatory and stem cell-like memory CD4+ T cells with a panel that included CD45RO, CCR7, CD25, CD127, CD95 and CD27. Every sorted population had a purity above 95%. Right away, PBMCs were isolated by Lymphoprep density gradient centrifugation and were stained directly, with no culture step. So that batch effects would be minimized, each experiment stained and sorted samples in pairs, pairing one healthy donor with one patient. The rearrangement joined TRBV6-5 to TRBJ2-2, with 10 bases in between that match TRBD2. Input material: central memory CD4+ T cells from blood. This clonotype was obtained from a woman between 18 and 29 years old in good health. The CDR3 region has the sequence CASSYSGTSDTGELFF. Read as DNA, the sequence is TGTGCCAGCAGTTACTCCGGGACTAGCGACACCGGGGAGCTGTTTTTT.